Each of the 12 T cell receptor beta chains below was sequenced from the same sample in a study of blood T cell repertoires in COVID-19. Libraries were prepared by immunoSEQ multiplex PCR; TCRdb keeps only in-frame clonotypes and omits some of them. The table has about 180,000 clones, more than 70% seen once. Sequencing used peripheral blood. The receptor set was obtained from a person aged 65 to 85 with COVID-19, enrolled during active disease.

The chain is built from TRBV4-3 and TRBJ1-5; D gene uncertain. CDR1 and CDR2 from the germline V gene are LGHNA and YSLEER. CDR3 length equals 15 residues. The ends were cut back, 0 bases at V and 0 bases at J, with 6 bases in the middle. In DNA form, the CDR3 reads TGCGCCAGCAGCCAAGATCCAAATAGCAATCAGCCCCAGCATTTT. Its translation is CASSQDPNSNQPQHF.

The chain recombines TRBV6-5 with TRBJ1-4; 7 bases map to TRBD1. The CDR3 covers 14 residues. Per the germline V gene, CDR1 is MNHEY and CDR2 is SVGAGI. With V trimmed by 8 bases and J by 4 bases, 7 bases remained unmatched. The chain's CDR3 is CASAWDSINEKLFF. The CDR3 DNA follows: TGTGCCAGCGCTTGGGACAGTATTAATGAAAAACTGTTTTTT.

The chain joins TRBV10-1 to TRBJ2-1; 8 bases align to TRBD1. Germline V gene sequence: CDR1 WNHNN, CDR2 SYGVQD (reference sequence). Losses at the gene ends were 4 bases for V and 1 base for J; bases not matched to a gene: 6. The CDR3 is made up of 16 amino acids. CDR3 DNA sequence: TGCGCCAGCAGTGGCGCAGGGGACAGGTCCTACAATGAGCAGTTCTTC. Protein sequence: CASSGAGDRSYNEQFF.

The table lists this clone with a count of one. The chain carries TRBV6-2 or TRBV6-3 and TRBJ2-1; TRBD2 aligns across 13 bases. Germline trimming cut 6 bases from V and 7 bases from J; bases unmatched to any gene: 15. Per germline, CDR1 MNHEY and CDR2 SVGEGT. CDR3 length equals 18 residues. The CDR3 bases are TGTGCCAGCAGCCCCCCCTTGACTAGCGGGGGGAGATATAATGAGCAGTTCTTC. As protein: CASSPPLTSGGRYNEQFF.

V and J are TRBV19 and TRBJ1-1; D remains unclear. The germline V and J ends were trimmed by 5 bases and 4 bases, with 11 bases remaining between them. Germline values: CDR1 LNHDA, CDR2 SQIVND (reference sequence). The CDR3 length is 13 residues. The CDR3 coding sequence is TGTGCCAGTAGTGGGCGGGCTGTCACTGAAGCTTTCTTT. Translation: CASSGRAVTEAFF. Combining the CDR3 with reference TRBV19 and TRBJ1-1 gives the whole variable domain DGGITQSPKYLFRKEGQNVTLSCEQNLNHDAMYWYRQDPGQGLRLIYYSQIVNDFQKGDIAEGYSVSREKKESFPLTVTSAQKNPTAFYLCASSGRAVTEAFFGQGTRLTVV.

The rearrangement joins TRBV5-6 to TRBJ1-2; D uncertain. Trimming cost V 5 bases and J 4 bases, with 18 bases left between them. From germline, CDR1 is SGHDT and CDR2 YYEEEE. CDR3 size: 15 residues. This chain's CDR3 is CASRYDSAGSYGYTF. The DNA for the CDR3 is TGTGCCAGCAGATACGACTCCGCGGGATCCTATGGCTACACCTTC.

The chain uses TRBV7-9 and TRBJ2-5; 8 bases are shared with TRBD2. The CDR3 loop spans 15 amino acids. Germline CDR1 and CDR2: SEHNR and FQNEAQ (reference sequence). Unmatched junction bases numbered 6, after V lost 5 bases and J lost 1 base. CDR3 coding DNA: TGTGCCAGCAGCCTCCGGGAGGGGGTCCAAGAGACCCAGTACTTC. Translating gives CASSLREGVQETQYF.

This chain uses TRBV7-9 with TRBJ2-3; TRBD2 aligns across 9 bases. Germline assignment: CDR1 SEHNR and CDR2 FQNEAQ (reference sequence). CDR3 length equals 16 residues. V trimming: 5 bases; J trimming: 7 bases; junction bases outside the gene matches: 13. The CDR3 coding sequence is TGTGCCAGCAGCGCGACCTCTAGCGGGACCCCAAATACGCAGTATTTT. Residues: CASSATSSGTPNTQYF.

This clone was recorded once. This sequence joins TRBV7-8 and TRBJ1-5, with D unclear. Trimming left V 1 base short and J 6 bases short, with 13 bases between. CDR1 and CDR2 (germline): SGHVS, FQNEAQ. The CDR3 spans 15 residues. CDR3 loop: CASSLGTGFGQPQHF. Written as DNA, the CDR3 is TGTGCCAGCAGCTTAGGGACGGGGTTCGGTCAGCCCCAGCATTTT.

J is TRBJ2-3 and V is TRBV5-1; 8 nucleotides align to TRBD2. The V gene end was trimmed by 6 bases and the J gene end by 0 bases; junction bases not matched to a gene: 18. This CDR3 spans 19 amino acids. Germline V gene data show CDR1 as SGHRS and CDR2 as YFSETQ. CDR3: CASTAWVSGVLTSTDTQYF. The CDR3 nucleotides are TGCGCCAGCACCGCTTGGGTTAGCGGGGTACTCACTAGCACAGATACGCAGTATTTT.

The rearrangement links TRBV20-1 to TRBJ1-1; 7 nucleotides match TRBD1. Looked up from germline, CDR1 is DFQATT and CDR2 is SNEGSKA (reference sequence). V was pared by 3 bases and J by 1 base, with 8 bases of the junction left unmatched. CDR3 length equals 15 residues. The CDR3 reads CSASESGQPNTEAFF. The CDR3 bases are TGCAGTGCTAGTGAATCGGGACAGCCGAACACTGAAGCTTTCTTT.

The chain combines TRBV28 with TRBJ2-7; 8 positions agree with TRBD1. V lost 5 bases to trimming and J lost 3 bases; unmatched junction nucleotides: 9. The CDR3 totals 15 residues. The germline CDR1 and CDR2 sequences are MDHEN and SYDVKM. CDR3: CASSEGTGGRYEQYF. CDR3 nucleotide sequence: TGTGCCAGCAGTGAGGGGACAGGTGGGCGCTACGAGCAGTACTTC.